This paragraph reports one TCR beta chain. Its antigen is currently unknown. Germline V gene lookup returns CDR1 MNHEY and CDR2 SVGAGI. This CDR3 region has 12 residues. With V trimmed by 6 bases and J by 6 bases, 5 bases remained unmatched. This sample stems from a study of blood T cells in healthy people across ages. General observations from the study: Comparison with aged donors showed that long-lived donors had more naive CD4+ cells and higher diversity.

With a J-beta primer mix and a sample-barcoded 5' primer, a second PCR ran 7 to 11 cycles. TCRdb used MiXCR to reprocess the 5' RACE reads, holding one entry per CDR3 protein. The table has about 590,000 distinct CDR3 sequences, roughly 31% seen once. The sequencing sample was made of blood. The chain uses TRBV6-5 and TRBJ2-7; 7 positions match TRBD1. The TCR originated in a woman older than 75 in good health. Written as DNA, the CDR3 is TGTGCCAGCAGCCGACAGGGCCGCGAGCAGTACTTC. It translates to CASSRQGREQYF.